Listed below are T cell receptor beta chains from one sample, sequenced in a study of control samples from healthy donors and cancer patients. Produced via immunoSEQ multiplex PCR; TCRdb's table is partial and in-frame only. The table shows roughly 59,000 clones, with roughly 90% occurring only once. Sequencing was carried out using PBMCs. All receptors derive from a man aged 35-49 years with colorectal cancer. Both conserved end residues are part of each CDR3. D genes are given only for firm matches. Not every row has a clone size; where given, it reads once, few, many or a size class.

>TRBJ1-4|.|.|TRBV2
TGTGCCAGCAGAGAGACAGCTGCAACTAATGAAAAACTGTTTTTT
CASRETAATNEKLFF
>TRBJ1-1|.|.|TRBV10-2
TGCGCCAGCAGTGTTATGGGTCTTTCGAACACTGAAGCTTTCTTT
CASSVMGLSNTEAFF
>TRBJ2-3|.|.|TRBV7-8
TGTGCCAGCAGCCACAGGGACGGCCTTCCCACAGATACGCAGTATTTT
CASSHRDGLPTDTQYF
>TRBJ1-4|once|.|TRBV5-1
TGCGCCAGCAGCCTATCAGGGCATGAAAAACTGTTTTTT
CASSLSGHEKLFF
>TRBJ2-7|.|TRBD1|TRBV9
TGTGCCAGCAGCGGACAGGGGGAGGACTCCTACGAGCAGTACTTC
CASSGQGEDSYEQYF
>TRBJ1-5|.|.|TRBV19
TGTGCCAGTAGTTTCGAGAGGGATAAACAGCCCCAGCATTTT
CASSFERDKQPQHF
>TRBJ2-1|.|.|TRBV30
TGTGCCTGGAGTGTCGGTCTCAATGAGCAGTTCTTC
CAWSVGLNEQFF
>TRBJ2-3|.|.|TRBV5-1
TGCGCCAGCAGCTTGGGACCCCGTGGCACAGATACGCAGTATTTT
CASSLGPRGTDTQYF
>TRBJ1-4|.|TRBD1|TRBV7-9
TGTGCCAGCAGCTCGGGTTCCGGGACAGTTAATGAAAAACTGTTTTTT
CASSSGSGTVNEKLFF
>TRBJ1-6|few|.|TRBV5-1
TGCGCCAGCAGCTTGTCCTCCGTCAAGTCTTCCTATAATTCACCCCTCCACTTT
CASSLSSVKSSYNSPLHF
>TRBJ2-4|.|TRBD1|TRBV6-5
TGTGCCAGCAGAGGACAGGGAGACATTCAGTACTTC
CASRGQGDIQYF
>TRBJ2-3|.|TRBD2|TRBV6-6
TGTGCCACCCGGACTAGCGGGGGTTCAGATACGCAGTATTTT
CATRTSGGSDTQYF
>TRBJ1-2|.|.|TRBV7-3
TGTGCCAGCAGCTTAATCGGTGGGGGGCTTGGAGGCTACACCTTC
CASSLIGGGLGGYTF
>TRBJ1-1|few|TRBD1|TRBV18
TGTGCCAGCTTGAGACAGGGAACGAACACTGAAGCTTTCTTT
CASLRQGTNTEAFF
>TRBJ2-3|.|.|TRBV6-5
TGTGCCAGCGGCGATGCAGGGTTGGGCACAGATACGCAGTATTTT
CASGDAGLGTDTQYF
>TRBJ2-5|.|TRBD2|TRBV7-2
TGTGCCAGCAGCCCACAGCGGGGGGGACGGGAGACCCAGTACTTC
CASSPQRGGRETQYF
>TRBJ2-7|.|TRBD2|TRBV5-6
TGTGCCAGCAGCTTGGGACTAGCGGGGATCAACTCCTACGAGCAGTACTTC
CASSLGLAGINSYEQYF
>TRBJ1-6|.|TRBD1|TRBV18
TGTGCCAGCTCACCGCAGACAGGGGATAATTCACCCCTCCACTTT
CASSPQTGDNSPLHF
>TRBJ1-6|.|.|TRBV4-1
TGCGCCAGCAGCCAAGGGGAGGGCAGCTCCTATAATTCACCCCTCCACTTT
CASSQGEGSSYNSPLHF
>TRBJ2-7|.|TRBD2|TRBV27
TGTGCCAGCAGTTTATCGGGACTAGCGGGGAGCTACTACGAGCAGTACTTC
CASSLSGLAGSYYEQYF
>TRBJ1-6|.|TRBD1|TRBV18
TGTGCCAGCTCACTCGACAGGGACTCCTATAATTCACCCCTCCACTTT
CASSLDRDSYNSPLHF
>TRBJ1-3|.|.|TRBV7-2
TGTGCCAGCAGCCACCTAGGCCGGGACAAAGTATTCTCCGGAAACACCATATATTTT
CASSHLGRDKVFSGNTIYF
>TRBJ2-1|.|.|TRBV7-9
TGTGCCAGCAGCACTACTCCGACCGCCTACAATGAGCAGTTCTTC
CASSTTPTAYNEQFF
>TRBJ1-4|.|.|TRBV12-5
TGTGCTAGTGGCCCGAATAATGTTGAAAAACTGTTTTTT
CASGPNNVEKLFF
>TRBJ2-5|.|.|TRBV12-3/TRBV12-4
TGTGCCAGCAGTTCCCGGGATCAAGAGACCCAGTACTTC
CASSSRDQETQYF
>TRBJ1-2|.|.|TRBV7-8
TGTGCCAGCAGCTCGGGGCGGGTCGACTATGGCTACACCTTC
CASSSGRVDYGYTF
>TRBJ2-2|.|.|TRBV18
TGTGCCAGCTCACCAAATTTGCAGGGTTCAAACGGGGAGCTGTTTTTT
CASSPNLQGSNGELFF
>TRBJ2-1|.|TRBD2|TRBV7-3
TGTGCCAGCAGCAAAGGGACGGGACTAGTATATGAGCAGTTCTTC
CASSKGTGLVYEQFF
>TRBJ2-7|.|.|TRBV6-1
TGTGCCAGCAGTGAAGCGGGAGCGGACCCCGCATACGAGCAGTACTTC
CASSEAGADPAYEQYF
>TRBJ2-5|.|.|TRBV18
TGTGCCAGCTCACCAACCCTGTTGGCAGGGGGGAAAGAGACCCAGTACTTC
CASSPTLLAGGKETQYF
>TRBJ1-4|.|TRBD1|TRBV27
TGTGCCAGCAGTCCGGACAGGGTCAGCGAAAAACTGTTTTTT
CASSPDRVSEKLFF
>TRBJ1-2|.|TRBD1|TRBV5-1
TGCGCTAGCAGCCTGCCGGGACAGGGGGATAGGGGCTACACCTTC
CASSLPGQGDRGYTF
>TRBJ1-5|.|.|TRBV29-1
TGCAGCGTTGTCGCGGCCTACAATCAGCCCCAGCATTTT
CSVVAAYNQPQHF
>TRBJ2-5|.|.|TRBV4-1
TGCGCCAGCAGCCAAGACGGCGCGGGGACCCAGTACTTC
CASSQDGAGTQYF
>TRBJ2-1|.|TRBD2|TRBV6-2/TRBV6-3
TGTGCCAGCAGCCCGGTATGGCTAGCGGGGGCGAACTCCTACAATGAGCAGTTCTTC
CASSPVWLAGANSYNEQFF
>TRBJ1-1|.|.|TRBV29-1
TGCAGCGGTGAGAGAACTGAAGCTTTCTTT
CSGERTEAFF
>TRBJ1-1|.|.|TRBV18
TGTGCCAGCTCATTAACAGGGCCTCCTGAAGCTTTCTTT
CASSLTGPPEAFF
>TRBJ1-2|.|.|TRBV18
TGTGCCAGCTCACCACCTGAAAGTCTGAACTATGGCTACACCTTC
CASSPPESLNYGYTF
>TRBJ2-6|.|.|TRBV13
TGTGCCAGCAGCGCGACAGGACTTGGCGCTGGGGCCAACGTCCTGACTTTC
CASSATGLGAGANVLTF
>TRBJ1-4|.|TRBD1|TRBV5-1
TGCGCCAGCAGCTCGACAGGGTGGAACGAAAAACTGTTTTTT
CASSSTGWNEKLFF
>TRBJ1-4|few|.|TRBV6-5
TGTGCCAGCAGTTACTCTCCGCCAGGTGCAGAAAAACTGTTTTTT
CASSYSPPGAEKLFF
>TRBJ1-1|.|.|TRBV7-3
TGTGCCAGCAGCTTAATGGCGGGGGGGGGCACTGAAGCTTTCTTT
CASSLMAGGGTEAFF
>TRBJ1-1|.|.|TRBV6-1
TGTGCCAGCAGTGACCTGATGGAACGTGGAGCTTTCTTT
CASSDLMERGAFF
>TRBJ2-7|few|.|TRBV5-4
TGTGCCAGCAGCTTGGGCTCGGAGAAGGGCGAGCAGTACTTC
CASSLGSEKGEQYF
>TRBJ1-1|.|.|TRBV12-3/TRBV12-4
TGTGCCAGCAGTTTAGACCGGTGGGCTGAAGCTTTCTTT
CASSLDRWAEAFF
>TRBJ2-1|.|.|TRBV7-8
TGTGCCAGCAGCATCGGACCGTACAATGAGCAGTTCTTC
CASSIGPYNEQFF